Following are 24 T cell receptor beta chains from one sample sequenced in a study of CD4 T cells in relation to SARS-CoV-2 and coronaviruses. Sequencing was performed with immunoSEQ multiplex PCR; in TCRdb, only in-frame clones are kept and a portion is missing. This table holds about 43,000 clones, about four fifths found once. These receptors have no known antigen. Sequencing input: naive CD4+ T cells from PBMCs, cultured in vitro. Subset here: naive CD4+ T cells isolated by negative enrichment. The receptors shown here come from an adult with COVID-19.

V gene TRBV7-2 combines with J gene TRBJ1-6; D unclear. Trimming stripped 6 bases from V and 5 bases from J, with 8 bases between. This CDR3 is built from 13 residues. Germline-derived CDR1 and CDR2 are SGHTA and FQGNSA. The CDR3 DNA follows: TGTGCCAGCAGGGGGTTCGATAATTCACCCCTCCACTTT. Protein sequence: CASRGFDNSPLHF.

The chain has TRBV5-1 and TRBJ2-1; D might be TRBD1 or TRBD2, each matching 5 bases. The ends were cut back, 4 bases at V and 3 bases at J, with 17 bases in the middle. Germline CDR1 and CDR2: SGHRS and YFSETQ. The CDR3 is 16 residues long. The chain's CDR3 is CASSPNAGTDYNEQFF. The CDR3 DNA follows: TGCGCCAGCAGCCCAAACGCCGGGACCGACTACAATGAGCAGTTCTTC.

This chain connects TRBV10-3 to TRBJ1-5; perhaps TRBD1 as D (5 bases). Deletions cut 5 bases from V and 2 bases from J, with 16 bases between. The CDR3 runs 16 residues. CDR1 ENHRY and CDR2 SYGVKD come from the germline V gene. CDR3 DNA: TGTGCCATCAGTAACCCTCCGGGGCTCGGCAATCAGCCCCAGCATTTT. Encoded protein: CAISNPPGLGNQPQHF.

This clone was picked up a small number of times. The chain employs TRBV7-9 and TRBJ1-1; D possibly corresponds to TRBD1 (6 bases). This CDR3 has 18 amino acids. V was shortened by 4 bases and J by 2 bases, with 23 bases between the two germline ends. The germline CDR1 and CDR2 sequences are SEHNR and FQNEAQ (reference sequence). The CDR3 DNA reads TGTGCCAGCAGCTCGTGGACAGCGCCCAGAGGGTTTAACACTGAAGCTTTCTTT. This translates into CASSSWTAPRGFNTEAFF.

CDR3 sequence (DNA): TGTGCCAGCAGCAAACACAGGGGCCCCTACGAGCAGTACTTC. Its protein is CASSKHRGPYEQYF. This chain uses TRBV28 with TRBJ2-7; 7 bases map to TRBD1. The length of the CDR3 is 14 residues. Germline values: CDR1 MDHEN, CDR2 SYDVKM. V shed 6 bases, J shed 2 bases, and the junction held 7 bases outside the gene matches. The full variable domain, in which reference TRBV28 and TRBJ2-7 provide the parts outside the CDR3, is DVKVTQSSRYLVKRTGEKVFLECVQDMDHENMFWYRQDPGLGLRLIYFSYDVKMKEKGDIPEGYSVSREKKERFSLILESASTNQTSMYLCASSKHRGPYEQYFGPGTRLTVT.

This clone turned up a few times. The genes are TRBV5-4 and TRBJ1-3; TRBD1 matches 9 bases. The CDR3 runs to 15 residues. J was trimmed by 9 bases and V by 0 bases; bases with no gene match: 7. Germline values: CDR1 SGHNT, CDR2 YYREEE (reference sequence). CDR3 in amino acids: CASSLAGTGSATIYF. For the CDR3, the DNA is TGTGCCAGCAGCTTGGCTGGGACAGGGTCGGCCACCATATATTTT.

V is TRBV10-3 and J is TRBJ2-5; tentatively, D is TRBD2 (6 bases). CDR3 length: 14 residues. Trimming shortened V by 8 bases and J by 2 bases, and 15 bases separated the two germline ends. Germline V lookup: CDR1 ENHRY, CDR2 SYGVKD. The CDR3 coding sequence is TGTGCCATCGCCCCGAGGGGAGGTCAAGAGACCCAGTACTTC. This encodes CAIAPRGGQETQYF.

This clone was counted only a few times. The chain recombines TRBV5-1 with TRBJ1-5, with TRBD1 as a possible D gene (5 bases). Germline assignment: CDR1 SGHRS and CDR2 YFSETQ. This CDR3 region has 15 residues. Trimming shortened V by 4 bases and J by 4 bases, and 15 bases separated the two germline ends. The CDR3 DNA reads TGCGCCAGCAGCACCGGGACCCACGGGAATCAGCCCCAGCATTTT. Residues: CASSTGTHGNQPQHF.

The gene calls are TRBV12-3 or TRBV12-4 and TRBJ2-1, with D unresolved. V lost 3 bases and J 6 bases, leaving 9 bases between the germline ends. The CDR3 runs to 13 residues. In DNA form, the CDR3 reads TGTGCCAGCAGTTTGATGTTCGGCAATGAGCAGTTCTTC. Protein: CASSLMFGNEQFF.

The gene calls are TRBV6-5 and TRBJ1-2; D may be TRBD1 (5 bases). The CDR3 totals 12 residues. The germline CDR1 and CDR2 sequences are MNHEY and SVGAGI. The germline V and J ends were trimmed by 5 bases and 10 bases, with 14 bases remaining between them. The CDR3 loop is CASSRTTDVYTF. The CDR3, as DNA: TGTGCCAGCAGTAGAACGACAGACGTCTACACCTTC.

This chain uses TRBV29-1 with TRBJ2-7; maybe TRBD1 (6 bases). Germline assignment: CDR1 SQVTM and CDR2 ANQGSEA. The CDR3 loop spans 13 amino acids. V was shortened by 5 bases and J by 5 bases, with 16 bases between the two germline ends. CDR3 residues: CSVLTGQGHEQYF. The DNA for the CDR3 is TGCAGCGTTTTGACAGGCCAAGGGCACGAGCAGTACTTC.

The chain has TRBV30 and TRBJ1-6; D is unclear. With 1 base removed from V and 10 bases from J, the gap between germline ends came to 29 bases. Germline V CDR1 and CDR2: GTSNPN, SVGIG (reference sequence). This CDR3 is 19 amino acids long. The CDR3 reads CAWSARRTIGVGVGSPLHF. DNA of the CDR3: TGTGCCTGGAGTGCCCGGAGAACTATTGGGGTCGGTGTGGGATCACCCCTCCACTTT.

CDR3 coding DNA: TGTGCCACAGGGGGCAGAGCGGGGAGCACAGATACGCAGTATTTT. Amino acids: CATGGRAGSTDTQYF. The chain joins TRBV24-1 to TRBJ2-3; D may be TRBD1 or TRBD2 (7 bases each). The CDR3 loop spans 15 amino acids. Germline CDR1 reads KGHDR; CDR2 reads SFDVKD. V lost 10 bases and J 0 bases, leaving 16 bases between the germline ends.

The chain recombines TRBV11-2 with TRBJ2-2, with D tentatively TRBD2 (6 bases). V was pared by 0 bases and J by 7 bases, with 21 bases between. Germline CDR1 reads SGHAT; CDR2 reads FQNNGV. The CDR3 sequence is 18 residues long. CDR3 DNA sequence: TGTGCCAGCAGCTTAGATAGGAGGGACCCCCGAAGGGGCGGGGAGCTGTTTTTT. Translated, it gives CASSLDRRDPRRGGELFF.

V is TRBV6-1 and J is TRBJ2-1, with 10 bases that match TRBD2. Trimming removed 2 bases from V and 12 bases from J; junction bases left unmatched: 10. The germline V gene has CDR1 MNHNS and CDR2 SASEGT. The CDR3 sequence is 15 residues long. This CDR3 is CASSEWTSGTLGQFF. The CDR3 DNA sequence: TGTGCCAGCAGTGAATGGACTAGCGGAACCCTGGGGCAGTTCTTC.

The chain couples TRBV4-1 to TRBJ1-6; maybe TRBD1 (6 bases). V was shortened by 4 bases and J by 14 bases, with 18 bases between the two germline ends. CDR1 MGHRA and CDR2 YSYEKL come from the germline V gene. The CDR3 extends over 14 amino acids. CDR3 bases: TGCGCCAGCAGCCGGGGACACCCGGTGTCGACCCTCCACTTT. It encodes CASSRGHPVSTLHF.

The rearrangement uses TRBV25-1 and TRBJ1-1; TRBD1 matches at 7 bases. This CDR3 comprises 18 residues. Looked up from germline, CDR1 is MGHDK and CDR2 is SYGVNS. V dropped 4 bases and J dropped 3; count of bases not matched to a gene: 17. CDR3 region: CASSATFDITGEDTEAFF. For the CDR3, the DNA is TGTGCCAGCAGTGCGACCTTCGATATTACAGGGGAGGACACTGAAGCTTTCTTT.

The rearrangement links TRBV24-1 to TRBJ1-4, with a possible D match to TRBD1 (5 bases). This CDR3 contains 16 residues. The germline V and J ends were trimmed by 3 bases and 3 bases, with 13 bases remaining between them. Germline CDR1 and CDR2: KGHDR and SFDVKD. Here the CDR3 DNA reads TGTGCCACCAGTGATGCCCGTGCAGGGTCTAATGAAAAACTGTTTTTT. The encoded protein is CATSDARAGSNEKLFF.

The rearrangement joins TRBV5-1 to TRBJ2-3; D possibly corresponds to TRBD2 (5 bases). Looked up from germline, CDR1 is SGHRS and CDR2 is YFSETQ. This CDR3 has 19 amino acids. Trimming removed 0 bases from V and 0 bases from J, with 20 bases in between. The CDR3 nucleotides read TGCGCCAGCAGCTTGGTGTTGGGAGTAGCGCGAGGCAGCACAGATACGCAGTATTTT. This sequence encodes CASSLVLGVARGSTDTQYF. Full variable domain (outside the CDR3, taken from reference TRBV5-1 and TRBJ2-3): KAGVTQTPRYLIKTRGQQVTLSCSPISGHRSVSWYQQTPGQGLQFLFEYFSETQRNKGNFPGRFSGRQFSNSRSEMNVSTLELGDSALYLCASSLVLGVARGSTDTQYFGPGTRLTVL.

A few counts support this clone. This chain uses TRBV5-1 with TRBJ1-5; D remains unclear. V gave up 0 bases and J gave up 4 bases, with 11 bases separating them. Germline V gives CDR1 SGHRS, CDR2 YFSETQ. The CDR3 is 15 amino acids. CDR3 residues: CASSLDQSTNQPQHF. In DNA, the CDR3 is TGCGCCAGCAGCTTGGACCAAAGCACTAATCAGCCCCAGCATTTT.

This rearrangement joins TRBV11-2 to TRBJ2-3; D is possibly TRBD2 (6 bases). V was trimmed by 7 bases and J by 2 bases, leaving 22 bases between them. CDR1 SGHAT and CDR2 FQNNGV come from the germline V gene. There are 17 residues in the CDR3. The DNA of the CDR3 is TGTGCCAGCACCAGTTCAGGACTAACCCCTTTCACAGATACGCAGTATTTT. Translating gives CASTSSGLTPFTDTQYF. The whole variable domain, filled in from reference TRBV11-2 and TRBJ2-3, reads EAGVAQSPRYKIIEKRQSVAFWCNPISGHATLYWYQQILGQGPKLLIQFQNNGVVDDSQLPKDRFSAERLKGVDSTLKIQPAKLEDSAVYLCASTSSGLTPFTDTQYFGPGTRLTVL.

The chain employs TRBV21-1 and TRBJ2-1; TRBD2 reflects the table's D call only, with no check against the DNA. TRBV21-1 is a pseudogene segment. The CDR3 length is 13 residues. The CDR3 DNA sequence: TGTGCCAGCGGGACTAGCGTTTACAATGAGCAGTTCTTC. It translates to CASGTSVYNEQFF.

The chain carries TRBV19 and TRBJ1-1, with 7 positions matching TRBD1. Per germline, CDR1 LNHDA and CDR2 SQIVND (reference sequence). J was trimmed by 5 bases and V by 5 bases; bases with no gene match: 11. This CDR3 is 15 amino acids long. The CDR3 nucleotides are TGTGCCAGTAGTCCAAAGAACAGGGGCGCGACTGAAGCTTTCTTT. It translates to CASSPKNRGATEAFF.

The chain has TRBV5-4 and TRBJ2-7; 7 bases line up with TRBD2. J lost 6 bases, V lost 4 bases, and 10 bases had no gene match. CDR1 is SGHNT and CDR2 is YYREEE in the germline V gene (reference sequence). The CDR3 consists of 14 residues. The CDR3 loop reads CASSLLAGVGEQYF. The CDR3 DNA follows: TGTGCCAGCAGCCTACTTGCGGGAGTTGGCGAGCAGTACTTC.